The 17 T cell receptor beta chains presented below share a single source sample, sequenced in a study of blood T cell repertoires in COVID-19. Here immunoSEQ multiplex PCR was the method, and the copy in TCRdb shows in-frame clones only, minus some. This table has 150,000 to 200,000 clones, 89% appearing once. The sample taken for sequencing was peripheral blood. These receptors were obtained from a man aged 18 to 30 who had recovered from COVID-19.

This chain connects TRBV5-1 to TRBJ2-3, with 9 bases lining up with TRBD1. This CDR3 has 18 residues. V trimming: 2 bases; J trimming: 2 bases; junction bases outside the gene matches: 12. Germline-derived CDR1 and CDR2 are SGHRS and YFSETQ. The CDR3 region has the DNA TGCGCCAGCAGCTTTCGTGGGCGGACAGGGGAGTACACAGATACGCAGTATTTT. Encoded protein: CASSFRGRTGEYTDTQYF.

This clone was counted a single time. V usage is TRBV7-2 and J usage is TRBJ2-1, with 7 bases aligning to TRBD2. J lost 3 bases, V lost 2 bases, and 1 base had no gene match. Germline V gives CDR1 SGHTA, CDR2 FQGNSA. This CDR3 region has 14 residues. The CDR3 protein is CASSLRGSYNEQFF. CDR3 nucleotide sequence: TGTGCCAGCAGCTTACGCGGGAGCTACAATGAGCAGTTCTTC.

This chain uses TRBV7-6 with TRBJ2-2; D perhaps matches TRBD2 (6 bases). Germline-derived CDR1 and CDR2 are SGHVS and FNYEAQ. CDR3 size: 16 residues. The V end was cut by 1 base, the J end by 7 bases, with 16 bases between. Here the CDR3 reads CASSLGRDSSVGELFF. The CDR3 nucleotides are TGTGCCAGCAGCTTAGGCCGGGACTCTTCGGTCGGGGAGCTGTTTTTT.

The J gene is TRBJ1-2, the V gene TRBV28; 9 bases align to TRBD1. V lost 5 bases and J lost 3; bases outside the gene matches: 10. Germline loops: CDR1 MDHEN, CDR2 SYDVKM. The CDR3 covers 16 residues. The CDR3 is CASSPIGQGSYYGYTF. The CDR3 region has the DNA TGTGCCAGCAGTCCCATAGGACAGGGGAGCTACTATGGCTACACCTTC.

The chain joins TRBV23-1 to TRBJ2-2, with 9 bases that match TRBD2. TRBV23-1 is placed among ORFs of uncertain function. The length of the CDR3 is 15 residues. V shed 7 bases and J 4 bases; nucleotides not matched to a gene: 7. The CDR3 bases are TGCGCCAGCACCCTGGGCGGGAGGGCCACCGGGGAGCTGTTTTTT. Protein: CASTLGGRATGELFF.

The J gene is TRBJ2-2, the V gene TRBV19, with D possibly matching TRBD2 (5 bases). The CDR3 has 15 residues. V was cut by 3 bases and J by 9 bases, with 17 bases left in between. Germline V lookup: CDR1 LNHDA, CDR2 SQIVND (reference sequence). The CDR3 nucleotides are TGTGCCAGTAGTATGGAGCTGAGGGAGTCATGGGAGCTGTTTTTT. Amino acid sequence: CASSMELRESWELFF.

This clone has only one observation. The chain carries TRBV3-1 (or the pseudogene TRBV3-2) and TRBJ2-7; D uncertain. Per germline, CDR1 LGHDT and CDR2 YNNKEL (reference sequence). The CDR3 runs 11 residues. V was trimmed by 2 bases and J by 4 bases, leaving 3 bases between them. Written as DNA, the CDR3 is TGTGCCAGCAGCCAATCTTACGAGCAGTACTTC. It yields the protein CASSQSYEQYF.

The CDR3 loop reads CASSYRGGAGETQYF. CDR3 DNA sequence: TGTGCCAGCAGTTACCGAGGGGGGGCTGGAGAGACCCAGTACTTC. V gene TRBV6-5 combines with J gene TRBJ2-5; maybe TRBD2 (7 bases). V lost 2 bases and J lost 4, with 14 bases in between. CDR1 MNHEY and CDR2 SVGAGI come from the germline V gene. This CDR3 contains 15 residues.

This clone has more than one count but fewer than ten. This chain connects TRBV27 to TRBJ2-7; D may be TRBD2 (7 bases). V lost 11 bases to trimming and J lost 0 bases, with 11 bases between them. This CDR3 spans 12 amino acids. CDR1 is MNHEY, CDR2 SMNVEV, per germline (reference sequence). CDR3 DNA: TGTGCCTCAGGGGACTACTCCTACGAGCAGTACTTC. Encoded protein: CASGDYSYEQYF.

The chain couples TRBV4-3 to TRBJ2-3; 14 bases line up with TRBD2. The CDR3 loop spans 17 amino acids. Germline V gene lookup returns CDR1 LGHNA and CDR2 YSLEER. V was clipped by 3 bases and J by 4 bases; unmatched bases: 6. CDR3 bases: TGCGCCAGCAGCCATCCGGGACTAGCGGGAGAGGCAGATACGCAGTATTTT. Protein product: CASSHPGLAGEADTQYF.

The chain combines TRBV9 with TRBJ2-2, with TRBD1 matching 9 bases. The CDR3 length is 15 residues. The germline gives CDR1 SGDLS, CDR2 YYNGEE. After removal of 0 bases from V and 5 bases from J, the junction contained 2 bases not matched to a gene. CDR3 DNA sequence: TGTGCCAGCAGCGTAGGGGGGACAGGGACCGGGGAGCTGTTTTTT. It encodes CASSVGGTGTGELFF.

In DNA form, the CDR3 reads TGTGCCAGCAGCCCAAGGAAGGGACAGGGTTGGGGTTACATTCAGTACTTC. Translation gives CASSPRKGQGWGYIQYF. The chain combines TRBV7-9 with TRBJ2-4; 9 nucleotides agree with TRBD1. Looked up from germline, CDR1 is SEHNR and CDR2 is FQNEAQ (reference sequence). The CDR3 has 17 residues. Trimming removed 5 bases from V and 8 bases from J; junction bases left unmatched: 16.

In its sample, this clone was seen once. CDR3 nucleotides: TGTGCCAGCAGCATTTCTCTAGCGGGAGGATACGAGCAGTACTTC. Translating gives CASSISLAGGYEQYF. This chain links TRBV7-9 with TRBJ2-7; TRBD2 agrees at 11 bases. This CDR3 is built from 15 residues. J gave up 4 bases and V 5 bases, and 7 bases lay outside the gene matches. The germline V gene has CDR1 SEHNR and CDR2 FQNEAQ (reference sequence). The full variable domain, completed using reference TRBV7-9 and TRBJ2-7, is DTGVSQNPRHKITKRGQNVTFRCDPISEHNRLYWYRQTLGQGPEFLTYFQNEAQLEKSRLLSDRFSAERPKGSFSTLEIQRTEQGDSAMYLCASSISLAGGYEQYFGPGTRLTVT.

This chain links TRBV19 with TRBJ2-7, with a tentative D call TRBD2 (7 bases). Deletions cut 4 bases from V and 0 bases from J, with 13 bases between. There are 15 residues in the CDR3. Germline V CDR1 and CDR2: LNHDA, SQIVND (reference sequence). CDR3 amino acids: CASSKSRGGSYEQYF. Written as DNA, the CDR3 is TGTGCCAGTAGTAAGTCTAGGGGGGGCTCCTACGAGCAGTACTTC.

The rearrangement links TRBV4-3 to TRBJ2-1, with D possibly matching TRBD2 (5 bases). Germline-derived CDR1 and CDR2 are LGHNA and YSLEER. The CDR3 consists of 15 residues. With 0 bases removed from V and 5 bases from J, the gap between germline ends came to 11 bases. CDR3 nucleotide sequence: TGCGCCAGCAGCCAAGATGAAAGCGGAAACAATGAGCAGTTCTTC. It is translated as CASSQDESGNNEQFF.

This clone was recorded a few times. This sequence joins TRBV10-3 and TRBJ2-5; 7 positions agree with TRBD1. Germline V gene sequence: CDR1 ENHRY, CDR2 SYGVKD. This CDR3 has 12 residues. Trimming took 6 bases from V and 7 from J; bases not matched to a gene: 5. Written as DNA, the CDR3 is TGTGCCATCAGACAGGGGAAGGGGACCCAGTACTTC. Its protein is CAIRQGKGTQYF.

The chain has TRBV9 and TRBJ2-7; D may be TRBD2 (5 bases). The germline CDR1 and CDR2 sequences are SGDLS and YYNGEE. V was shortened by 3 bases and J by 3 bases, with 10 bases between the two germline ends. This CDR3 spans 13 amino acids. The CDR3 coding sequence is TGTGCCAGCAGCGCCGGACTCATCTACGAGCAGTACTTC. Its translation: CASSAGLIYEQYF.